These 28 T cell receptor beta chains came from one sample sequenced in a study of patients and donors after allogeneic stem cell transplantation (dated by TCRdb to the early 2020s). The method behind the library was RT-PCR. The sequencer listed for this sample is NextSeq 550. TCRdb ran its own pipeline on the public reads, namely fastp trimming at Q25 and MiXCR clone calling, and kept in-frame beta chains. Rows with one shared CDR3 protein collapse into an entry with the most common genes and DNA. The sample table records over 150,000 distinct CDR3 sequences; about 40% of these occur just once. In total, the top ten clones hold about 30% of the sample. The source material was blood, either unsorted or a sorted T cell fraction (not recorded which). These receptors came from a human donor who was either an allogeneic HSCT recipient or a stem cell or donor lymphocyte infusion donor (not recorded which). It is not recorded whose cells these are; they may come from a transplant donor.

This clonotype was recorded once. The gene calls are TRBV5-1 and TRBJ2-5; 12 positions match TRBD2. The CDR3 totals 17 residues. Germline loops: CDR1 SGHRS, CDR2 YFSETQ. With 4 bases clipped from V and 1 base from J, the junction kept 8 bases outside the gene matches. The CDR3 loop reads CASSPLKLAGGQETQYF. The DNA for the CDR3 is TGCGCCAGCAGCCCCCTGAAACTAGCGGGAGGCCAAGAGACCCAGTACTTC.

The CDR3, as DNA: TGCAGTGCTAGTGGGACTAGCGGCGATGAGCAGTTCTTC. Amino acid sequence: CSASGTSGDEQFF. The chain joins TRBV20-1 to TRBJ2-1; TRBD2 matches 11 bases. Per germline, CDR1 DFQATT and CDR2 SNEGSKA (reference sequence). This CDR3 contains 13 residues. The junction had 3 bases not matched to a gene; V was cut back by 3 bases and J by 8 bases.

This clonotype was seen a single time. The CDR3: CSAPRQGAYGYTF. The CDR3 DNA is TGCAGTGCCCCCCGCCAGGGGGCTTATGGCTACACCTTC. The V and J genes are TRBV20-1 and TRBJ1-2, with 8 bases lining up with TRBD1. V trimming: 6 bases; J trimming: 5 bases; junction bases outside the gene matches: 8. The germline gives CDR1 DFQATT, CDR2 SNEGSKA (reference sequence). The CDR3 totals 13 residues.

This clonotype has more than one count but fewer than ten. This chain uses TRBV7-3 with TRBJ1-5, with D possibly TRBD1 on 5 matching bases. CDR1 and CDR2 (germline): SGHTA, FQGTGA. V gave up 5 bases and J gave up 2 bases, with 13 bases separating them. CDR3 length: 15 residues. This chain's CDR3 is CASSPSGDGNQPQHF. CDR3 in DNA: TGTGCCAGCAGCCCTTCTGGGGACGGCAATCAGCCCCAGCATTTT.

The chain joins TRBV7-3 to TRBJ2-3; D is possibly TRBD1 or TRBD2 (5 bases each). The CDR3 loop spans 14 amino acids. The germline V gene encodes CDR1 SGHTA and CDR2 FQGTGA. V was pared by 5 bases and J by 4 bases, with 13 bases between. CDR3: CASSKSVGADTQYF. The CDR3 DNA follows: TGTGCCAGCAGCAAATCGGTGGGGGCAGATACGCAGTATTTT.

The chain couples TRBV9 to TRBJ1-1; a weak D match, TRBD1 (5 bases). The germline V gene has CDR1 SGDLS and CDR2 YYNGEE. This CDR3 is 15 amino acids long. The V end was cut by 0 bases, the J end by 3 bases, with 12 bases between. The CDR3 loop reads CASSVVGQGDTEAFF. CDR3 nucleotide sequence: TGTGCCAGCAGCGTAGTCGGGCAGGGAGACACTGAAGCTTTCTTT.

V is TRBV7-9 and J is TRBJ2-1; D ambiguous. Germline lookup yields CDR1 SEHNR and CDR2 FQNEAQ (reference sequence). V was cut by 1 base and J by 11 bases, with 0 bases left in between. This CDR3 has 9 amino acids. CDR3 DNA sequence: TGTGCCAGCAGCTTAGAGCAGTTCTTC. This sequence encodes CASSLEQFF.

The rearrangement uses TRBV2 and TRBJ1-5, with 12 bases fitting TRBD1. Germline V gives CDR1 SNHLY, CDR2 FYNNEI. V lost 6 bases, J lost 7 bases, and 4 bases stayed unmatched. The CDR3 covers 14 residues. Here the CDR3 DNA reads TGTGCCAGCAGAGGGACAGGGGGCGGCCAGCCCCAGCATTTT. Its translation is CASRGTGGGQPQHF.

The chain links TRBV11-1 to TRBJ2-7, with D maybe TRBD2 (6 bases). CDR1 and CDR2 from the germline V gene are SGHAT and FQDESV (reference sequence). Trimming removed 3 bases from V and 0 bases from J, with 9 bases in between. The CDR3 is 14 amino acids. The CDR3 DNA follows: TGTGCCAGCAGCTTGGAGGGGAGCTCCTACGAGCAGTACTTC. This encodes CASSLEGSSYEQYF.

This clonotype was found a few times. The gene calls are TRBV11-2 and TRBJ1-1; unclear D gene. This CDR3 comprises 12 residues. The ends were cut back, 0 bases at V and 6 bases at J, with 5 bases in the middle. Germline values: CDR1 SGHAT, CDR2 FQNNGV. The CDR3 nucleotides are TGTGCCAGCAGCTTAGAAAGGTCTGAAGCTTTCTTT. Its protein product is CASSLERSEAFF.

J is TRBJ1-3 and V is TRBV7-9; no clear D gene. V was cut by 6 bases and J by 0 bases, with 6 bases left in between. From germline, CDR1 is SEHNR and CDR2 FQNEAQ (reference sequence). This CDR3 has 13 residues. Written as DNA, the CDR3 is TGTGCCAGCAGACTGATCTCTGGAAACACCATATATTTT. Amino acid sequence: CASRLISGNTIYF.

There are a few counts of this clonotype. DNA for the CDR3: TGTGCCAGCACAGGGATGGGGACGGCTCGTAAACTGTTTTTT. Translated: CASTGMGTARKLFF. The chain couples TRBV21-1 to TRBJ1-4; TRBD1, the table's D call, was not compared with the DNA. TRBV21-1 is listed as a pseudogene. There are 14 residues in the CDR3.

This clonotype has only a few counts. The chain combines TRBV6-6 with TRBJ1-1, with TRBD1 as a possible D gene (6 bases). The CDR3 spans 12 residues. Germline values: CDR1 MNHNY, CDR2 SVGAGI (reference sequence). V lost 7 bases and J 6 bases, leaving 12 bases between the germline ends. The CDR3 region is CASTLQGAEAFF. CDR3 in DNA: TGTGCCAGCACCTTACAGGGAGCTGAAGCTTTCTTT.

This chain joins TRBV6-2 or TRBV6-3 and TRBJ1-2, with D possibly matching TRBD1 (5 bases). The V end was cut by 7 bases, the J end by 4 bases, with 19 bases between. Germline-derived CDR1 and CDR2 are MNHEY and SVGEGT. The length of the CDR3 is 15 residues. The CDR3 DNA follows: TGTGCCAGCACCTTTACCCCGGGGACCAGCTATGGCTACACCTTC. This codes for CASTFTPGTSYGYTF.

CDR3 in DNA: TGTGCCAGCAGTTTAGGATACAGGGCCGGGGAGCTGTTTTTT. Translated, it gives CASSLGYRAGELFF. J is TRBJ2-2 and V is TRBV12-3 or TRBV12-4, with D perhaps matching TRBD1 (6 bases). V gave up 1 base and J gave up 6 bases, with 9 bases separating them. The CDR3 has 14 amino acids.

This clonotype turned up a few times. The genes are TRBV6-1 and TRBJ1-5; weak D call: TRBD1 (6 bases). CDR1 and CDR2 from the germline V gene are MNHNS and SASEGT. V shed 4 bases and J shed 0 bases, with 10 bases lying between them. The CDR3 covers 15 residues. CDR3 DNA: TGTGCCAGCAGTGCTGCGACAGGTAGCAATCAGCCCCAGCATTTT. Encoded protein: CASSAATGSNQPQHF.

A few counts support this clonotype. The CDR3 protein is CASSLNPTEDRDNQPQHF. CDR3 sequence (DNA): TGCGCCAGCAGCTTAAACCCGACGGAAGACAGGGACAATCAGCCCCAGCATTTT. The chain has TRBV5-1 and TRBJ1-5, with 7 nucleotides matching TRBD1. The CDR3 is 18 amino acids. Germline CDR1 is SGHRS and CDR2 is YFSETQ. V lost 2 bases and J lost 3; bases outside the gene matches: 14.

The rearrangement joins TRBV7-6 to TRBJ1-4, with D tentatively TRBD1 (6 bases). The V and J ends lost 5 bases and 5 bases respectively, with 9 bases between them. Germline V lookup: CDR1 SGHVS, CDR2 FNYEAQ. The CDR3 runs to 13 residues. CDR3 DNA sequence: TGTGCCAGCAGCGTAGACAGGAATGAAAAACTGTTTTTT. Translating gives CASSVDRNEKLFF.

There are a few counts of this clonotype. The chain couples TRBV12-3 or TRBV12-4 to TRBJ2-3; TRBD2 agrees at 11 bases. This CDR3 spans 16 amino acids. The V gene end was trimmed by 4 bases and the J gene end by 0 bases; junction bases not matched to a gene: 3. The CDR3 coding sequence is TGTGCCAGCAGTTCGACTAGCGGGAATAGCACAGATACGCAGTATTTT. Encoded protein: CASSSTSGNSTDTQYF.

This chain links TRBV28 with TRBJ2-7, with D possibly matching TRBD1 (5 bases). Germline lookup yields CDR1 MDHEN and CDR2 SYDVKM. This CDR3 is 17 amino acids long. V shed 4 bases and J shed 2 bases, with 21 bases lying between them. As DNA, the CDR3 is TGTGCCAGCAGTTCAGACCCGCTAGTGGGGCCTACCTACGAGCAGTACTTC. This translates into CASSSDPLVGPTYEQYF.

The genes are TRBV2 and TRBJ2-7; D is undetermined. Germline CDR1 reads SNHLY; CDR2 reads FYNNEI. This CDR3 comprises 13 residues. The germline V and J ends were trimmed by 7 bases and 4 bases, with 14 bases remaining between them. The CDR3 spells CASIGPTAYEQYF. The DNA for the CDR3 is TGTGCCAGCATCGGCCCAACGGCTTACGAGCAGTACTTC.

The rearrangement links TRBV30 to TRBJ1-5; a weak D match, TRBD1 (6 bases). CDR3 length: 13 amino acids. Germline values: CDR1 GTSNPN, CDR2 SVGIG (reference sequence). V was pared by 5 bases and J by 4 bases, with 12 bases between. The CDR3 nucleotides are TGTGCCTGGTCAACCGGGACAAATCAGCCCCAGCATTTT. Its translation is CAWSTGTNQPQHF.

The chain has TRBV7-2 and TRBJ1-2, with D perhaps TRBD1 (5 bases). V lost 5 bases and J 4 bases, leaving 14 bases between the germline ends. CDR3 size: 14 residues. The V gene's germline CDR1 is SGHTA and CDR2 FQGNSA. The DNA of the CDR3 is TGTGCCAGCAGCCAACTCGGGGGAGTCTATGGCTACACCTTC. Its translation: CASSQLGGVYGYTF. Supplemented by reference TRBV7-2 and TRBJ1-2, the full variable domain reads GAGVSQSPSNKVTEKGKDVELRCDPISGHTALYWYRQSLGQGLEFLIYFQGNSAPDKSGLPSDRFSAERTGGSVSTLTIQRTQQEDSAVYLCASSQLGGVYGYTFGSGTRLTVV.

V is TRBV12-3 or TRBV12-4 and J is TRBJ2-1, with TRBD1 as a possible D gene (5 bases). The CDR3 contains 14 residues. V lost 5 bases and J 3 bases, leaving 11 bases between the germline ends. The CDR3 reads CASSRAGFYNEQFF. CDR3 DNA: TGTGCCAGCAGTCGAGCAGGGTTCTACAATGAGCAGTTCTTC.

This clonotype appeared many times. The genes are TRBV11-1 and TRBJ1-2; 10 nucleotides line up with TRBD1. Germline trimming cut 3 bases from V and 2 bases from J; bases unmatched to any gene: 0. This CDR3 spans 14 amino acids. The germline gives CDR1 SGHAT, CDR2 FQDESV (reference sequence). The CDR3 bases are TGTGCCAGCAGCTTGACAGGGGGCAACTATGGCTACACCTTC. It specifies CASSLTGGNYGYTF.

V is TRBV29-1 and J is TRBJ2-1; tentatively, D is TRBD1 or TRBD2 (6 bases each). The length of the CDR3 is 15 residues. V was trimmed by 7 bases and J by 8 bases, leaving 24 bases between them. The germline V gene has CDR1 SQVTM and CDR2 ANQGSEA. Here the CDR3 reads CSAAGKQGIWYEQFF. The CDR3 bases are TGCAGCGCCGCGGGAAAACAGGGTATATGGTATGAGCAGTTCTTC.

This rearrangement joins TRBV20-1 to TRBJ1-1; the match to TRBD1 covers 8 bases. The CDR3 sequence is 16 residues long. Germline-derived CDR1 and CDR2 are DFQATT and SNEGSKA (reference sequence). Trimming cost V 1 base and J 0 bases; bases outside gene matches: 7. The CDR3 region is CSARAPGQVMNTEAFF. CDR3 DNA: TGCAGTGCTAGAGCCCCGGGACAGGTAATGAACACTGAAGCTTTCTTT.

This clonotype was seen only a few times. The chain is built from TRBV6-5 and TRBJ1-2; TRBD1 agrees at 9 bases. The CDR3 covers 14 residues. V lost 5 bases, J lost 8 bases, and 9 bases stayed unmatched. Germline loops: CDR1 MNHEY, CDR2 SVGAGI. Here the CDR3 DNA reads TGTGCCAGCAGTCGAGCCGGGACAGGGAACGGCTACACCTTC. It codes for CASSRAGTGNGYTF.